Sequencing of this T cell receptor beta chain was carried out in a study of early T cells in non-severe SARS-CoV-2 infection. Study overall: The sequenced material was bulk RNA from unsorted whole blood, and its chains were unpaired.

The TCR library protocol was used to attach unique molecular identifiers. These identifiers were attached to individual cDNA molecules. TCRdb processed the 5' RACE reads anew with MiXCR; each CDR3 protein has one entry. Found here are roughly 34,000 distinct CDR3 sequences, 5.5% to 7.5% of them singletons; the top ten hold 7.5% to 8%. This clonotype was detected a few times. The CDR3 runs 15 residues. Germline-derived CDR1 and CDR2 are SGHTA and FQGNSA. The V gene end was trimmed by 3 bases and the J gene end by 4 bases; junction bases not matched to a gene: 4. The chain uses TRBV7-2 and TRBJ2-5; 11 bases align to TRBD2. This receptor was obtained from an adult who was a healthcare worker with PCR-confirmed SARS-CoV-2 infection or an uninfected control (not recorded which). Input material: whole blood. As DNA, the CDR3 is TGTGCCAGCAGCTTTTTAGCGGGGGGGCGAGAGACCCAGTACTTC. As protein: CASSFLAGGRETQYF.